These 17 T cell receptor beta chains share one sample of origin, sequenced in a study of cytomegalovirus exposure and HLA in healthy donors. The PCR employed 60 Vbeta primers together with 13 Jbeta primers. Using immunoSEQ multiplex PCR, the repertoire was profiled, and TCRdb retains in-frame clones only, with some absent. In the table there are fewer than 120,000 clones, about 86% of which are singletons. The sequencing sample was made of PBMCs. The receptor set was obtained from a man aged 40-50 years in good health and CMV-seronegative.

This chain uses TRBV6-5 with TRBJ2-3, with a tentative D call TRBD1 (5 bases). The germline V gene encodes CDR1 MNHEY and CDR2 SVGAGI. Between the trimmed V and J ends, which lost 6 bases and 2 bases, there was a span of 6 bases. This CDR3 has 12 residues. CDR3 nucleotide sequence: TGTGCCAGCAGGGACACCACAGATACGCAGTATTTT. This sequence encodes CASRDTTDTQYF.

This clone was detected only a few times. The V and J genes are TRBV29-1 and TRBJ1-4; weak D call: TRBD1 (6 bases). CDR1 is SQVTM and CDR2 is ANQGSEA in the germline V gene. Trimming cost V 1 base and J 8 bases, with 11 bases left between them. The CDR3 totals 13 residues. As DNA, the CDR3 is TGCAGCGTTGAAGTGGGGGCCGGGGAAAAACTGTTTTTT. Protein product: CSVEVGAGEKLFF.

The gene calls are TRBV30 and TRBJ2-3; 7 bases agree with TRBD1. The J segment lost 1 base and the V segment lost 8 bases, leaving 3 bases of the junction unmatched. CDR3 length: 12 residues. Germline V gene data show CDR1 as GTSNPN and CDR2 as SVGIG (reference sequence). In DNA, the CDR3 is TGTGCCCGACAGGGCCGCACAGATACGCAGTATTTT. This translates into CARQGRTDTQYF.

V gene TRBV5-1 combines with J gene TRBJ1-6; 9 positions match TRBD1. The V and J ends lost 2 bases and 8 bases, in that order; junction bases with no gene match: 5. Germline V gene data show CDR1 as SGHRS and CDR2 as YFSETQ. There are 15 residues in the CDR3. The chain's CDR3 is CASSFTGTGYSPLHF. CDR3 nucleotide sequence: TGCGCCAGCAGCTTCACCGGGACAGGGTATTCACCCCTCCACTTT.

The V call is TRBV6-5, the J call TRBJ2-2; tentatively, D is TRBD1 (6 bases). The CDR3 length is 14 residues. The V gene lost 7 bases and the J gene lost 2 bases, with 11 bases spanning the gap. Germline CDR1 and CDR2: MNHEY and SVGAGI. DNA for the CDR3: TGTGCCAGCACCCGGACAGCTAACACCGGGGAGCTGTTTTTT. It yields the protein CASTRTANTGELFF.

The chain uses TRBV28 and TRBJ1-1; unclear D gene. Germline CDR1 MDHEN, CDR2 SYDVKM. V lost 3 bases and J 1 base, leaving 6 bases between the germline ends. The CDR3 loop spans 13 amino acids. CDR3 bases: TGTGCCAGCAGTTTGTGGCAGAACACTGAAGCTTTCTTT. It yields the protein CASSLWQNTEAFF.

The chain couples TRBV28 to TRBJ2-7, with D maybe TRBD1 (6 bases). The germline V gene has CDR1 MDHEN and CDR2 SYDVKM. CDR3 length: 12 residues. V lost 6 bases and J lost 2, with 8 bases in between. CDR3 amino acids: CASRPGAYEQYF. The CDR3 nucleotides are TGTGCCAGCAGACCAGGGGCCTACGAGCAGTACTTC.

The CDR3 loop reads CASSYWAGDSYEQYF. The CDR3 nucleotides are TGTGCCAGCAGTTACTGGGCAGGGGACTCCTACGAGCAGTACTTC. The J gene is TRBJ2-7, the V gene TRBV6-7, with TRBD1 as a possible D gene (6 bases). TRBV6-7 has ORF status, its function being uncertain. The length of the CDR3 is 15 residues. V dropped 1 base and J dropped 0 bases, with 10 bases sitting between them.

V usage is TRBV29-1 and J usage is TRBJ2-1, with D tentatively TRBD2 (6 bases). The CDR3 covers 12 residues. Germline assignment: CDR1 SQVTM and CDR2 ANQGSEA. The germline V and J ends were trimmed by 7 bases and 12 bases, with 19 bases remaining between them. The CDR3 DNA reads as TGCAGCGCCTCCCCTCCCCTGGGGGGGCAGTTCTTC. It codes for CSASPPLGGQFF.

The V gene is TRBV5-6, the J gene TRBJ2-2; perhaps TRBD1 as D (5 bases). The V gene lost 6 bases and the J gene lost 2 bases, with 20 bases spanning the gap. Germline V lookup: CDR1 SGHDT, CDR2 YYEEEE. This CDR3 comprises 17 residues. DNA of the CDR3: TGTGCCAGCAACCTAATGGTCAACAGGTTAAACACCGGGGAGCTGTTTTTT. Protein sequence: CASNLMVNRLNTGELFF.

In its sample, this clone was seen a few times. The rearrangement uses TRBV19 and TRBJ1-5; 8 positions agree with TRBD1. The CDR3 totals 16 residues. CDR1 is LNHDA and CDR2 is SQIVND in the germline V gene (reference sequence). The ends lost 6 bases at V and 7 bases at J; junction bases unmatched: 14. Written as DNA, the CDR3 is TGTGCCAGTAGCAGGTTCGGACAGGGCCCAAGGCAGCCCCAGCATTTT. This encodes CASSRFGQGPRQPQHF.

This clone was picked up a small number of times. This chain links TRBV7-9 with TRBJ1-1, with a possible D match to TRBD1 (6 bases). V lost 4 bases to trimming and J lost 0 bases, with 15 bases between them. The CDR3 runs 16 residues. From germline, CDR1 is SEHNR and CDR2 FQNEAQ (reference sequence). CDR3 DNA sequence: TGTGCCAGCAGCTACCGAGGACAGACAATGAACACTGAAGCTTTCTTT. Residues: CASSYRGQTMNTEAFF.

The gene calls are TRBV7-2 and TRBJ2-2; TRBD1 is a possible D gene (5 bases). V was cut by 6 bases and J by 1 base, with 9 bases left in between. The CDR3 covers 14 residues. Germline CDR1 SGHTA, CDR2 FQGNSA. CDR3 DNA sequence: TGTGCCAGCAGGGTAGGACAGAACACCGGGGAGCTGTTTTTT. Amino acids: CASRVGQNTGELFF.

V and J are TRBV14 and TRBJ2-3, with D unresolved. Trimming shortened V by 1 base and J by 4 bases, and 12 bases separated the two germline ends. The length of the CDR3 is 15 residues. Germline CDR1 is SGHDN and CDR2 is FVKESK. Here the CDR3 DNA reads TGTGCCAGCAGCCAAGTTTGGCCTGTGGCAGATACGCAGTATTTT. Residues: CASSQVWPVADTQYF.

This chain links TRBV6-5 with TRBJ2-3; D possibly corresponds to TRBD1 (6 bases). The CDR3 totals 13 residues. With 6 bases removed from V and 4 bases from J, the gap between germline ends came to 11 bases. CDR1 is MNHEY and CDR2 is SVGAGI in the germline V gene. The CDR3 here is CASRSPGADTQYF. The CDR3 DNA sequence: TGTGCCAGCAGATCCCCAGGGGCAGATACGCAGTATTTT.

The rearrangement uses TRBV5-1 and TRBJ2-3; D not certain. This CDR3 region has 15 residues. Germline CDR1 is SGHRS and CDR2 is YFSETQ. V dropped 2 bases and J dropped 4 bases, with 14 bases sitting between them. The CDR3 here is CASSLVGGGSDTQYF. Written as DNA, the CDR3 is TGCGCCAGCAGCTTAGTAGGCGGTGGGTCAGATACGCAGTATTTT.

This chain connects TRBV25-1 to TRBJ1-6, with 8 positions matching TRBD1. The germline gives CDR1 MGHDK, CDR2 SYGVNS. This CDR3 comprises 15 residues. After removal of 3 bases from V and 9 bases from J, the junction contained 7 bases not matched to a gene. CDR3 sequence (DNA): TGTGCCAGCAGTGACCCTGGACAGGGAATTTCACCCCTCCACTTT. It specifies CASSDPGQGISPLHF.